This record covers a single T cell receptor beta chain. Its antigen is unknown. V was pared by 3 bases and J by 6 bases, with 15 bases between. The germline V gene encodes CDR1 SQVTM and CDR2 ANQGSEA. The CDR3 totals 14 residues. Libraries were prepared by immunoSEQ multiplex PCR; TCRdb keeps only in-frame clonotypes and omits some of them. The sample records about 130,000 clones, approximately 91% being singletons. This entry belongs to a study of cytomegalovirus exposure and HLA in healthy donors. Regarding the study as a whole: In vitro work confirmed that a few CMV-associated chains recognize CMV antigens. Reportedly, cytomegalovirus status was diagnosed with high sensitivity and specificity. A list of 164 TCR beta chains associated with cytomegalovirus was given.

Sequencing was performed on PBMCs. The chain has TRBV29-1 and TRBJ2-1; D is perhaps TRBD2 (7 bases). The sequence came from a woman aged 18-29 years in good health and CMV-seronegative. The DNA of the CDR3 is TGCAGCGTTGATAGGGGGGGGCTGGTCAATGAGCAGTTCTTC. It is translated as CSVDRGGLVNEQFF.